These 24 T cell receptor beta chains were sequenced from one sample in a study of CD8 T cells in ankylosing spondylitis. MiXCR, applied by TCRdb to the 5' RACE reads, yields one record per CDR3 protein. The table has about 190,000 distinct CDR3 sequences, 10% to 15% seen once. The sample comprised blood, either unsorted or a sorted T cell fraction (not recorded which). These receptors all come from a female donor with ankylosing spondylitis or in good health (not recorded which).

This clonotype was recorded many times. The rearrangement joins TRBV28 to TRBJ2-2, with D possibly being TRBD1 (6 bases). V shed 5 bases and J shed 8 bases, with 18 bases lying between them. This CDR3 spans 15 amino acids. The germline V gene has CDR1 MDHEN and CDR2 SYDVKM. The CDR3 spells CASSHSTGSLGELFF. DNA of the CDR3: TGTGCCAGCAGTCACTCGACAGGTTCCCTGGGGGAGCTGTTTTTT.

This clonotype was counted at least ten times. The chain has TRBV12-3 or TRBV12-4 and TRBJ1-1, with D hard to call. The CDR3 runs 14 residues. V was shortened by 6 bases and J by 5 bases, with 16 bases between the two germline ends. The CDR3: CASRDETRRTEAFF. The CDR3 DNA reads as TGTGCCAGCAGGGACGAGACGAGAAGGACTGAAGCTTTCTTT.

There are a few counts of this clonotype. This chain uses TRBV28 with TRBJ1-4; D is ambiguous. V was trimmed by 6 bases and J by 14 bases, leaving 19 bases between them. This CDR3 comprises 13 residues. Germline-derived CDR1 and CDR2 are MDHEN and SYDVKM. The CDR3 nucleotides are TGTGCCAGCAGGCCCCCCCCCCGACAAAGGCTGTTTTTT. It translates to CASRPPPRQRLFF.

There are many counts of this clonotype. This chain links TRBV12-3 or TRBV12-4 with TRBJ1-1, with D hard to call. V gave up 5 bases and J gave up 3 bases, with 19 bases separating them. This CDR3 contains 16 residues. The CDR3 region is CASSRGPNRLDTEAFF. DNA of the CDR3: TGTGCCAGCAGTCGCGGCCCAAATCGGCTAGACACTGAAGCTTTCTTT.

To note about this clonotype: Since a much larger clone is just one base distant, this may be a read error. The gene calls are TRBV9 and TRBJ2-1, with unresolved D. In germline, CDR1 is SGDLS, CDR2 YYNGEE. The CDR3 consists of 15 residues. CDR3 bases: TGTGCCTGCAGCGCAGGTTATGAGCTGGTGTTTGAGCAGTTCTTC. It encodes CACSAGYELVFEQFF. The complete variable domain, with remaining parts taken from reference TRBV9 and TRBJ2-1, reads DSGVTQTPKHLITATGQRVTLRCSPRSGDLSVYWYQQSLDQGLQFLIQYYNGEERAKGNILERFSAQQFPDLHSELNLSSLELGDSALYFCACSAGYELVFEQFFGPGTRLTVL.

The table lists this clonotype with many counts. The genes are TRBV11-2 and TRBJ2-1, with TRBD2 identical over 7 bases. Looked up from germline, CDR1 is SGHAT and CDR2 is FQNNGV. This CDR3 spans 15 amino acids. The trim removed 2 bases at V and 5 bases at J, leaving 6 bases unmatched. CDR3 sequence: CASSLRSLADNEQFF. The CDR3 nucleotides read TGTGCCAGCAGCTTAAGGTCCCTAGCGGACAATGAGCAGTTCTTC.

This clonotype was found many times. J is TRBJ2-1 and V is TRBV20-1; D is uncertain. V was clipped by 3 bases and J by 5 bases, with 14 bases between them. This CDR3 comprises 14 residues. The germline CDR1 and CDR2 sequences are DFQATT and SNEGSKA (reference sequence). Here the CDR3 reads CSASPLTLNNEQFF. The CDR3 DNA is TGCAGTGCTAGTCCACTAACCTTGAACAATGAGCAGTTCTTC.

In this sample, this clonotype turned up many times. The chain carries TRBV2 and TRBJ1-1, with D uncertain. The CDR3 is 17 residues long. Germline V gene lookup returns CDR1 SNHLY and CDR2 FYNNEI. V dropped 7 bases and J dropped 0 bases, with 21 bases sitting between them. In nucleotides, the CDR3 is TGTGCCAGCAACATCCCTCGGCACCAGCTCATGAACACTGAAGCTTTCTTT. This translates into CASNIPRHQLMNTEAFF.

The sample holds one count of this clonotype. The chain couples TRBV7-6 to TRBJ2-7; D is perhaps TRBD2 (6 bases). Trimming took off 5 bases at V and 7 bases at J, with 30 bases between the two ends. CDR1 and CDR2 (germline): SGHVS, FNYEAQ. This CDR3 has 18 amino acids. CDR3 nucleotide sequence: TGTGCCAGCAGCCATGGTTTAAGATCGAGGTGGACCGCGGGGGAGCAGTACTTC. Translated: CASSHGLRSRWTAGEQYF.

This clonotype was found many times. This rearrangement joins TRBV12-3 or TRBV12-4 to TRBJ1-6; possible D gene TRBD1, 5 bases. V gave up 2 bases and J gave up 9 bases, with 11 bases separating them. This CDR3 is 14 amino acids long. CDR3 loop: CASSLIIGGSPLHF. The CDR3 bases are TGTGCCAGCAGTTTAATCATCGGGGGTTCACCCCTCCACTTT.

About this clonotype itself: This may arise from a read error, as a much more abundant clone is one base away. The V gene is TRBV7-2, the J gene TRBJ1-1, with D possibly matching TRBD1 (6 bases). Germline CDR1 and CDR2: SGHTA and FQGNSA. The CDR3 spans 14 residues. CDR3 loop: CASSLTRGDTETFF. The CDR3 nucleotides are TGTGCCAGCAGCCTAACCAGGGGTGACACTGAAACTTTCTTT.

Many counts were recorded for this clonotype. The rearrangement joins TRBV5-1 to TRBJ1-3; D not resolved. CDR3 length equals 16 residues. CDR1 is SGHRS and CDR2 is YFSETQ in the germline V gene. V lost 0 bases and J 4 bases, leaving 14 bases between the germline ends. CDR3 residues: CASSLELPWGGNTIYF. The CDR3 DNA sequence: TGCGCCAGCAGCTTGGAGCTACCCTGGGGAGGAAACACCATATATTTT.

This clonotype was detected a few times. The V and J genes are TRBV7-2 and TRBJ2-7; D call uncertain. Per germline, CDR1 SGHTA and CDR2 FQGNSA. The CDR3 is made up of 13 amino acids. Trimming took off 5 bases at V and 2 bases at J, with 10 bases between the two ends. The CDR3 DNA is TGTGCCAGCAGCCCCCCTGACCCCTACGAGCAGTACTTC. Translated, it gives CASSPPDPYEQYF.

Ten or more counts support this clonotype. The chain couples TRBV20-1 to TRBJ2-3; 10 bases map to TRBD2. The J segment lost 6 bases and the V segment lost 3 bases, leaving 18 bases of the junction unmatched. The CDR3 length is 18 residues. Germline V gene lookup returns CDR1 DFQATT and CDR2 SNEGSKA (reference sequence). CDR3 DNA: TGCAGTGCTAGTGCGCCTAGCGGGAGTCGAGTGGGTGTTGATACGCAGTATTTT. Protein sequence: CSASAPSGSRVGVDTQYF.

This clonotype occurred a few times. The chain uses TRBV7-9 and TRBJ1-5; TRBD1 aligns across 9 bases. The germline V gene has CDR1 SEHNR and CDR2 FQNEAQ (reference sequence). CDR3 size: 15 residues. V shed 3 bases and J 7 bases; nucleotides not matched to a gene: 7. DNA for the CDR3: TGTGCCAGCAGCTTGGGGACAGGGTTCGGCCAGCCCCAGCATTTT. It is translated as CASSLGTGFGQPQHF.

Many counts were recorded for this clonotype. The chain is built from TRBV12-3 or TRBV12-4 and TRBJ1-2; possible D gene TRBD1, 6 bases. V lost 9 bases, J lost 1 base, and 15 bases lay in between. The CDR3 runs to 14 residues. The CDR3 loop reads CASAKLRGNYGYTF. In DNA form, the CDR3 reads TGTGCCAGTGCCAAACTCAGGGGTAACTATGGCTACACCTTC.

In its sample, this clonotype was seen a few times. This chain uses TRBV27 with TRBJ2-1; 7 positions agree with TRBD1. Germline V lookup: CDR1 MNHEY, CDR2 SMNVEV (reference sequence). The CDR3 extends over 14 amino acids. Losses at the gene ends were 5 bases for V and 7 bases for J; bases not matched to a gene: 8. This chain's CDR3 is CASSRDSVGNEQFF. The CDR3 DNA sequence: TGTGCCAGCAGTAGGGACAGTGTGGGGAATGAGCAGTTCTTC.

The gene calls are TRBV9 and TRBJ1-2; no clear D gene. The CDR3 length is 15 residues. The V end was cut by 0 bases, the J end by 4 bases, with 13 bases between. Germline CDR1 reads SGDLS; CDR2 reads YYNGEE. CDR3 region: CASSVGTEVGYGYTF. CDR3 in DNA: TGTGCCAGCAGCGTAGGGACGGAGGTCGGCTATGGCTACACCTTC.

The table lists this clonotype with many counts. V gene TRBV6-1 combines with J gene TRBJ2-1; D perhaps matches TRBD2 (6 bases). Germline V gene sequence: CDR1 MNHNS, CDR2 SASEGT. V was cut by 5 bases and J by 6 bases, with 14 bases left in between. This CDR3 is built from 14 residues. The CDR3 protein is CASSTVTRINEQFF. The DNA of the CDR3 is TGTGCCAGCAGTACCGTGACTAGGATCAATGAGCAGTTCTTC.

The table lists this clonotype with many counts. This chain uses TRBV6-1 with TRBJ1-4; D is perhaps TRBD1 (5 bases). V shed 8 bases and J shed 4 bases, with 14 bases lying between them. The CDR3 covers 14 residues. Germline V gene lookup returns CDR1 MNHNS and CDR2 SASEGT. The CDR3 coding sequence is TGTGCCAGCTCACGCAGGGCCCTTAATGAAAAACTGTTTTTT. It codes for CASSRRALNEKLFF.

This clonotype has only a few counts. The chain is built from TRBV11-1 and TRBJ2-1; 7 bases align to TRBD2. This CDR3 contains 14 residues. Trimming removed 1 base from V and 7 bases from J; junction bases left unmatched: 4. CDR1 and CDR2 (germline): SGHAT, FQDESV (reference sequence). Here the CDR3 DNA reads TGTGCCAGCAGCTTAGTGGCAGCGGGGAATGAGCAGTTCTTC. Its protein product is CASSLVAAGNEQFF.

This clonotype came up a few times. The rearrangement uses TRBV20-1 and TRBJ2-1, with 9 bases aligning to TRBD2. Germline-derived CDR1 and CDR2 are DFQATT and SNEGSKA (reference sequence). This CDR3 comprises 14 residues. V gave up 7 bases and J gave up 7 bases; unmatched junction bases: 11. For the CDR3, the DNA is TGCAGTGTGTTGGAAGCGGGAGGTAAAAATGAGCAGTTCTTC. Translated: CSVLEAGGKNEQFF.

The chain links TRBV20-1 to TRBJ2-1; 11 bases map to TRBD2. This CDR3 has 18 amino acids. CDR1 is DFQATT and CDR2 is SNEGSKA in the germline V gene (reference sequence). The junction had 19 bases not matched to a gene; V was cut back by 5 bases and J by 7 bases. CDR3 amino acids: CSAQETFKTSGVPNEQFF. Written as DNA, the CDR3 is TGCAGTGCTCAAGAAACGTTCAAGACTAGCGGGGTACCAAATGAGCAGTTCTTC.

The chain recombines TRBV7-2 with TRBJ2-7; TRBD2 matches at 14 bases. Losses at the gene ends were 3 bases for V and 7 bases for J; bases not matched to a gene: 5. This CDR3 spans 15 amino acids. The germline gives CDR1 SGHTA, CDR2 FQGNSA. This CDR3 is CASSFYGLAGGEQYF. The DNA of the CDR3 is TGTGCCAGCAGCTTTTACGGACTAGCGGGAGGAGAGCAGTACTTC.